One sample yielded the 31 T cell receptor beta chains listed below, sequenced in a study of tumor-infiltrating lymphocytes in oesophageal squamous cell carcinoma. A single record per CDR3 protein comes from TCRdb applying MiXCR to the PCR reads. In the table there are about 16,000 distinct CDR3 sequences, around 46% of which are singletons. Sample: normal esophageal tissue next to the tumor. All receptors derive from a female donor with esophageal squamous cell carcinoma.

The chain has TRBV24-1 and TRBJ2-5, with 9 nucleotides matching TRBD1. Per germline, CDR1 KGHDR and CDR2 SFDVKD. V was pared by 4 bases and J by 5 bases, with 4 bases of the junction left unmatched. This CDR3 has 14 residues. This CDR3 reads CATSEPGTGETQYF. CDR3 coding DNA: TGTGCCACCAGTGAGCCCGGGACAGGGGAGACCCAGTACTTC.

Notes on this clonotype: Since the CDR3 does not end with the conserved phenylalanine or tryptophan, this likely comes from a read error. The limits of the CDR3 on the DNA are not certain, so only TCRdb's listed CDR3 is given. The chain has TRBV11-2 and TRBJ2-1; the table's D gene call, TRBD1, was not cross checked with the DNA. Both ends counted, the CDR3 spans 18 residues. The germline CDR1 and CDR2 sequences are SGHAT and FQNNGV. CDR3 sequence: CASSLLGHGGYNEQYFGA.

This clonotype was picked up many times. This rearrangement joins TRBV2 to TRBJ2-7, with TRBD1 identical over 11 bases. V lost 7 bases to trimming and J lost 11 bases; unmatched junction nucleotides: 10. Looked up from germline, CDR1 is SNHLY and CDR2 is FYNNEI. CDR3 length equals 13 residues. The CDR3 region is CASIRDRGSVEYF. CDR3 nucleotides: TGTGCCAGCATCAGGGACAGGGGGAGTGTTGAGTACTTC.

This chain links TRBV7-9 with TRBJ2-3; 9 bases align to TRBD2. The J call is uncertain, as TRBJ2-7 better fits the DNA end. The CDR3 contains 15 residues. The V gene's germline CDR1 is SEHNR and CDR2 FQNEAQ (reference sequence). CDR3 bases: TGTGCCAGCAGCCCCATGGCGGGAGGGCCGCTCGAGCAGTACTTC. This codes for CASSPMAGGPLEQYF.

This clonotype has at least ten counts. A read error is possible here, since a much larger clone lies one base away. The chain is built from TRBV28 and TRBJ2-1, with D hard to call. The J call is in doubt because the DNA end fits TRBJ2-7 better. CDR3 length: 13 amino acids. Germline V CDR1 and CDR2: MDHEN, SYDVKM. The CDR3 region has the DNA TGTGCCAGCAGTTTCGGGTCCTACAATGAGCAGTACTTC. Its translation is CASSFGSYNEQYF.

This rearrangement joins TRBV4-3 to TRBJ2-4; 9 bases are shared with TRBD2. The tail of the sequence fits TRBJ2-7 better, so the J call may be wrong. This CDR3 comprises 14 residues. CDR1 is LGHNA, CDR2 YSLEER, per germline. In DNA, the CDR3 is TGCGCCAGCAGCCCCCAGCGGGGGGATGGCGAGCAGTACTTC. It encodes CASSPQRGDGEQYF.

This clonotype was observed a handful of times. The rearrangement links TRBV11-3 to TRBJ2-5, with 8 bases lining up with TRBD1. The CDR3 runs to 14 residues. Germline V gene lookup returns CDR1 SGHNT and CDR2 YENEEA. V was clipped by 5 bases and J by 5 bases; unmatched bases: 7. CDR3 sequence: CASSQTGARETQYF. The CDR3 DNA follows: TGTGCCAGCAGCCAGACAGGGGCAAGGGAGACCCAGTACTTC.

This clonotype is medium-sized by share. The chain carries TRBV7-2 and TRBJ2-5; D unclear. The germline V and J ends were trimmed by 2 bases and 9 bases, with 13 bases remaining between them. CDR1 SGHTA and CDR2 FQGNSA come from the germline V gene. This CDR3 contains 13 residues. The CDR3 loop reads CASSLMPDGPQYF. CDR3 sequence (DNA): TGTGCCAGCAGCTTAATGCCCGATGGGCCCCAGTACTTC.

This clonotype was found many times. V usage is TRBV6-1 and J usage is TRBJ1-2; a weak D match, TRBD1 (5 bases). This CDR3 region has 15 residues. Germline V gene sequence: CDR1 MNHNS, CDR2 SASEGT. V was cut by 6 bases and J by 3 bases, with 17 bases left in between. The DNA for the CDR3 is TGTGCCAGCAGGCCGAGACAGACTTTCGACTATGGCTACACCTTC. Encoded protein: CASRPRQTFDYGYTF.

V is TRBV6-5 and J is TRBJ2-1; 8 bases map to TRBD1. TRBJ2-7 explains the end of the DNA better; the J call may be wrong. Per the germline V gene, CDR1 is MNHEY and CDR2 is SVGAGI. This CDR3 comprises 15 residues. This CDR3 is CASSFATGVNYEQYF. The CDR3 nucleotides read TGTGCCAGCAGTTTCGCGACAGGGGTAAACTACGAGCAGTACTTC.

The table lists this clonotype with a count of one. The chain recombines TRBV6-1 with TRBJ2-5; TRBD1 agrees at 9 bases. TRBJ2-7 explains the end of the DNA better; the J call may be wrong. The CDR3 runs 15 residues. The germline V gene encodes CDR1 MNHNS and CDR2 SASEGT. The CDR3 is CASSTRQGGFYEQYF. For the CDR3, the DNA is TGTGCCAGCAGTACCCGACAGGGGGGATTCTACGAGCAGTACTTC.

Comment on this clonotype: A read error may explain this, as a much larger clone is one base away. The chain has TRBV11-2 and TRBJ2-5, with D possibly TRBD2 on 5 matching bases. Trimming pared 1 base from V and 13 bases from J, leaving 10 bases between. Germline V gene lookup returns CDR1 SGHAT and CDR2 FQNNGV. CDR3 length: 11 residues. As DNA, the CDR3 is TGTGCCAGCAGCTTAGGCCTAGCCATGTACTTC. Its protein product is CASSLGLAMYF.

V and J are TRBV7-2 and TRBJ1-2; 10 nucleotides line up with TRBD1. Looked up from germline, CDR1 is SGHTA and CDR2 is FQGNSA. The CDR3 runs to 14 residues. Trimming at V came to 5 bases and at J to 7 bases, leaving 7 bases not matched to a gene. As DNA, the CDR3 is TGTGCCAGCAGCCTGGGACAGGGGTCGGTTGGCTACACCTTC. This gives the protein CASSLGQGSVGYTF.

This clonotype was detected ten times or more. V is TRBV28 and J is TRBJ1-6; a weak D match, TRBD1 (6 bases). Germline CDR1 reads MDHEN; CDR2 reads SYDVKM. The V end lost 5 bases, the J end lost 7 bases, and 15 bases lay between the germline ends. The CDR3 has 15 amino acids. The chain's CDR3 is CASSPPGGRNSPLHF. The DNA of the CDR3 is TGTGCCAGCAGTCCTCCGGGGGGCCGGAATTCACCCCTCCACTTT.

CDR3 DNA: TGTGCCAGCAGTTTAGTAGGGTTTGGCAATCAGCCCCAGCATTTT. This codes for CASSLVGFGNQPQHF. V is TRBV12-3 or TRBV12-4 and J is TRBJ1-5; D gene ambiguous. This CDR3 is built from 15 residues. V lost 1 base and J 2 bases, leaving 9 bases between the germline ends.

This clonotype has a count of ten or more. This chain joins TRBV27 and TRBJ1-1, with D unclear. Trimming took 2 bases from V and 4 from J, leaving 8 bases between them. The germline V gene encodes CDR1 MNHEY and CDR2 SMNVEV (reference sequence). The CDR3 is 13 amino acids. The CDR3 here is CASSLSWGTEAFF. CDR3 nucleotide sequence: TGTGCCAGCAGTTTAAGCTGGGGCACTGAAGCTTTCTTT.

The rearrangement joins TRBV7-4 to TRBJ2-7; TRBD2 matches 14 bases. Trimming cost V 5 bases and J 2 bases; bases outside gene matches: 2. Germline V lookup: CDR1 SGHVT, CDR2 SQSDAQ. The CDR3 is 15 residues long. The DNA for the CDR3 is TGTGCCAGCAGCCAGGGACTAGCGGGGGCCTACGAGCAGTACTTC. It translates to CASSQGLAGAYEQYF.

The table lists this clonotype with a few counts. CDR3 sequence (DNA): TGTGCCACCAGCAGAAACCGACTAGTTTCGGACAATGAGCAGTTCTTC. Translating gives CATSRNRLVSDNEQFF. The chain combines TRBV15 with TRBJ2-1; a possible D gene is TRBD2 (6 bases). Germline CDR1 and CDR2: LNHNV and YYDKDF (reference sequence). The CDR3 totals 16 residues. V lost 2 bases and J lost 5, with 16 bases in between.

With regard to this clonotype: At one of its ends the junction is not consistent with the germline gene, which may arise from a read error. The V and J genes are TRBV7-2 and TRBJ2-3, with TRBD2 identical over 15 bases. This CDR3 is 14 amino acids long. CDR1 and CDR2 from the germline V gene are SGHTA and FQGNSA. CDR3 amino acids: CASRPTGTSGRTSF. CDR3 coding DNA: TGTGCCAGCAGGCCGACCGGGACTAGCGGGAGGACCTCTTTT.

This clonotype was seen more than once but under ten times. This chain joins TRBV7-2 and TRBJ1-1; D uncertain. Germline CDR1 reads SGHTA; CDR2 reads FQGNSA. V lost 3 bases, J lost 6 bases, and 11 bases lay in between. The CDR3 is 13 residues long. The CDR3 spells CASSFPPRPEAFF. The CDR3 DNA sequence: TGTGCCAGCAGCTTCCCGCCCCGACCTGAAGCTTTCTTT. Full variable domain (remainder filled in from reference TRBV7-2 and TRBJ1-1): GAGVSQSPSNKVTEKGKDVELRCDPISGHTALYWYRQSLGQGLEFLIYFQGNSAPDKSGLPSDRFSAERTGGSVSTLTIQRTQQEDSAVYLCASSFPPRPEAFFGQGTRLTVV.

Sample share makes this clonotype medium-sized. This chain uses TRBV7-8 with TRBJ2-7, with 7 bases aligning to TRBD1. The CDR3 is made up of 15 amino acids. After removal of 5 bases from V and 0 bases from J, the junction contained 7 bases not matched to a gene. CDR1 and CDR2 from the germline V gene are SGHVS and FQNEAQ. CDR3 DNA sequence: TGTGCCAGCAGCCCAAGACAGGGTCCCTCCTACGAGCAGTACTTC. Its translation: CASSPRQGPSYEQYF.

The gene calls are TRBV7-6 and TRBJ2-1; 7 positions match TRBD2. With the DNA end fitting TRBJ2-7 better, the J assignment may be wrong. Germline assignment: CDR1 SGHVS and CDR2 FNYEAQ. There are 13 residues in the CDR3. This CDR3 is CASSVGGGYEQYF. In DNA form, the CDR3 reads TGTGCCAGCAGCGTTGGGGGGGGTTACGAGCAGTACTTC.

The table lists this clonotype with many counts. The chain joins TRBV5-4 to TRBJ2-3; TRBD1 matches 7 bases. Germline CDR1 is SGHNT and CDR2 is YYREEE (reference sequence). The V gene end was trimmed by 5 bases and the J gene end by 1 base; junction bases not matched to a gene: 4. The CDR3 runs to 14 residues. DNA of the CDR3: TGTGCCAGCAGTTCAGGACAGGGCACAGATACGCAGTATTTT. Protein product: CASSSGQGTDTQYF.

With regard to this clonotype: This CDR3 fails to terminate in the conserved phenylalanine or tryptophan, so it likely reflects a read error. The limits of the CDR3 on the DNA are not certain, so only TCRdb's listed CDR3 is given. V and J are TRBV6-1 and TRBJ2-6; the DNA was not compared with TRBD2, the D call given in the table. Germline loops: CDR1 MNHNS, CDR2 SASEGT. The CDR3 has 18 amino acids, counting both end residues. CDR3 in amino acids: CASSLGTGGRVCEQYFGA.

At least ten counts were recorded for this clonotype. The chain combines TRBV6-1 with TRBJ1-5, with D uncertain. Germline CDR1 and CDR2: MNHNS and SASEGT. Trimming took 4 bases from V and 6 from J, leaving 13 bases between them. The length of the CDR3 is 14 residues. Written as DNA, the CDR3 is TGTGCCAGCAGTGGAATAATGGAAGGTCAGCCCCAGCATTTT. This gives the protein CASSGIMEGQPQHF.

The chain recombines TRBV27 with TRBJ2-3, with 8 bases lining up with TRBD2. The J call may be mistaken, given a closer DNA end match to TRBJ2-7. The CDR3 spans 14 residues. CDR1 is MNHEY and CDR2 is SMNVEV in the germline V gene (reference sequence). CDR3 loop: CATYRGGDYNEQYF. The DNA of the CDR3 is TGTGCCACATATCGGGGGGGCGATTACAATGAGCAGTACTTC.

This rearrangement joins TRBV20-1 to TRBJ1-1; perhaps TRBD1 as D (5 bases). Trimming cost V 3 bases and J 6 bases, with 17 bases left between them. The germline V gene encodes CDR1 DFQATT and CDR2 SNEGSKA (reference sequence). This CDR3 region has 14 residues. CDR3 DNA sequence: TGCAGTGCTAGGCCAGGGTCCAACAAGGCTGAAGCTTTCTTT. This sequence encodes CSARPGSNKAEAFF.

The gene calls are TRBV12-3 or TRBV12-4 and TRBJ2-7; D unresolved. V was pared by 3 bases and J by 3 bases, with 3 bases between. This CDR3 is 11 amino acids long. CDR3 loop: CASSFGYEQYF. The CDR3 DNA follows: TGTGCCAGCAGTTTCGGCTACGAGCAGTACTTC.

In its sample, this clonotype was seen many times. This chain links TRBV5-8 with TRBJ1-1; D might be TRBD1 (6 bases). In germline, CDR1 is SGHTS, CDR2 YDEGEE. The V and J ends lost 0 bases and 1 base respectively, with 10 bases between them. The CDR3 contains 15 residues. The CDR3: CASSLGGGQNTEAFF. CDR3 nucleotides: TGTGCCAGCAGCTTGGGGGGGGGACAGAACACTGAAGCTTTCTTT.

This rearrangement joins TRBV7-9 to TRBJ1-4; D gene uncertain. The V and J ends lost 3 bases and 7 bases respectively, with 3 bases between them. Per the germline V gene, CDR1 is SEHNR and CDR2 is FQNEAQ (reference sequence). The CDR3 has 11 amino acids. CDR3 protein: CASSFTEKLFF. CDR3 bases: TGTGCCAGCAGCTTCACTGAAAAACTGTTTTTT.

The chain recombines TRBV7-4 with TRBJ2-1, with 8 bases that match TRBD2. The J call may be in error: the DNA end matches TRBJ2-7 better. The CDR3 extends over 18 amino acids. From germline, CDR1 is SGHVT and CDR2 SQSDAQ. CDR3 in amino acids: CASSLGRTSRSSYNEQYF. For the CDR3, the DNA is TGTGCCAGCAGCTTGGGTCGGACTAGCAGAAGCTCCTACAATGAGCAGTACTTC.